This T cell receptor (beta chain) stems from a study of response to subunit inactivated influenza vaccine. The ends were cut back, 3 bases at V and 2 bases at J, with 5 bases in the middle. CDR3 length equals 14 residues. Germline loops: CDR1 MNHEY, CDR2 SMNVEV (reference sequence). Worth noting for this clonotype: The antigen remains undetermined.

TCRdb re-called the RT-PCR reads through MiXCR, storing one row per CDR3 protein. The sample lists around 530,000 distinct CDR3 sequences; 16% were seen once. Study-level points and caveats: New T cells are recruited in small numbers by each seasonal influenza vaccination, according to the authors' suggestion.

V gene TRBV27 combines with J gene TRBJ1-6; D is undetermined. The TCR was taken from a man aged 50 to 69 who received an inactivated influenza vaccine. The sample consisted of CD4+ T cells sorted from PBMCs, taken around 2 years after vaccination. CDR3 nucleotide sequence: TGTGCCAGCAGTTTCACACCCTATAATTCACCCCTCCACTTT. Translated, it gives CASSFTPYNSPLHF.